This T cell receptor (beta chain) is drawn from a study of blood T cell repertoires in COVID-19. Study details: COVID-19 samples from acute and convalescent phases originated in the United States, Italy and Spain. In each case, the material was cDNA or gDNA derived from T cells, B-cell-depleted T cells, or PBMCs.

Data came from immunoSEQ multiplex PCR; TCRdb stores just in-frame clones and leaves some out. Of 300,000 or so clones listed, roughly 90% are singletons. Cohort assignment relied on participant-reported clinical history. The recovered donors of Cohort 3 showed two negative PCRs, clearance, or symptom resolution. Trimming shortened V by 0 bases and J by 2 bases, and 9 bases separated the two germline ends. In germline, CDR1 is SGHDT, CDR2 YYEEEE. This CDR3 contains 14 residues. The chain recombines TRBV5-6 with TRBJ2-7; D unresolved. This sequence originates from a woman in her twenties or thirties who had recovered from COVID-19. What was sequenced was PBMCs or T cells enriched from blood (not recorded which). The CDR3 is CASSLDPPTYEQYF. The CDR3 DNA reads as TGTGCCAGCAGCTTGGATCCACCTACCTACGAGCAGTACTTC.